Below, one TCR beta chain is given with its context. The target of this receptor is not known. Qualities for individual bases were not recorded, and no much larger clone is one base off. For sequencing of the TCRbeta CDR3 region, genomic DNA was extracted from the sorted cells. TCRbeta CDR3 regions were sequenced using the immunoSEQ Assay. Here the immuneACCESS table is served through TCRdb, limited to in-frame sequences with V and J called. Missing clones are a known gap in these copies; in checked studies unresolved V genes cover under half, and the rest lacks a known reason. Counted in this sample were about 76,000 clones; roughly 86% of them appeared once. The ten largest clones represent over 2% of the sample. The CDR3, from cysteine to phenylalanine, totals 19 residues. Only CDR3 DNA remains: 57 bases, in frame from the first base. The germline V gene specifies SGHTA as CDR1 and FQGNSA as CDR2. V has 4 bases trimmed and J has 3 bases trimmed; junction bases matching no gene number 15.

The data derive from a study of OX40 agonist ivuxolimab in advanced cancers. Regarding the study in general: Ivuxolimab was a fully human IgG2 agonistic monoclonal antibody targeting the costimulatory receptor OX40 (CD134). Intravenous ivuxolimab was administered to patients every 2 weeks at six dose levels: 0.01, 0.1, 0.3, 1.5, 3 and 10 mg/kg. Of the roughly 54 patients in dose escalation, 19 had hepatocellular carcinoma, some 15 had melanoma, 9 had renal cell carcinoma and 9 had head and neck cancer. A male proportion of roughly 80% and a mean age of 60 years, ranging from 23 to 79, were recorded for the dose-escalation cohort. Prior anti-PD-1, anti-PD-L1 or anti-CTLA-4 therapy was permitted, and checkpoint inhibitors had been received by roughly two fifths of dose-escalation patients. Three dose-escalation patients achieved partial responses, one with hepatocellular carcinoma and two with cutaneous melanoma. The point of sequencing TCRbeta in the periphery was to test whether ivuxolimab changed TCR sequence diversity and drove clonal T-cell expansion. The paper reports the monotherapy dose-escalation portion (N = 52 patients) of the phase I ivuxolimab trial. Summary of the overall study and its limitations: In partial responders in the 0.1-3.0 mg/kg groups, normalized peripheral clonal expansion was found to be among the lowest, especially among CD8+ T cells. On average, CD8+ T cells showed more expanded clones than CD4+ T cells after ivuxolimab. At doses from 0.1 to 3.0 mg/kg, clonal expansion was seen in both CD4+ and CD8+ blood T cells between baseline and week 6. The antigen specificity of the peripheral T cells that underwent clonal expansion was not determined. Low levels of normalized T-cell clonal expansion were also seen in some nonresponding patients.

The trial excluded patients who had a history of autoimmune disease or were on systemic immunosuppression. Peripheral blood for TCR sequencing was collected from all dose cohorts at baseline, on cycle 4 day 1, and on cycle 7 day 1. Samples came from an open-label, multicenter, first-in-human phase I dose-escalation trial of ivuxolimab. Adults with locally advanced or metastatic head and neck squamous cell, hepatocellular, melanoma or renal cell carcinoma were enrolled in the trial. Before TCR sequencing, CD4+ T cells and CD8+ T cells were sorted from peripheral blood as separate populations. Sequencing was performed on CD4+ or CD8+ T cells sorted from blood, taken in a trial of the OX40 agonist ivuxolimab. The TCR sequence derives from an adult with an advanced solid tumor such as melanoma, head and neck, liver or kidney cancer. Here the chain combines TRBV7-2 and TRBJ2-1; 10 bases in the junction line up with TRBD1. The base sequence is TGTGCCAGCAGCTCACTCGCCCCCTCGACAGGGGGCAACTACAATGAGCAGTTCTTC. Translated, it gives CASSSLAPSTGGNYNEQFF.